What follows are 5 T cell receptor beta chains derived from one specimen sequenced in a study of T cell changes during pregnancy in multiple sclerosis. TCRdb keeps only in-frame clones here, not all; method: immunoSEQ multiplex PCR. Found here are under 50,000 clones, roughly nine tenths of them singletons; the top ten hold around 0.35%. The sequencing used CD4+ T cells from peripheral blood mononuclear cells, collected in the second trimester of pregnancy. The source of these receptors is a female donor in good health, enrolled as a control in a pregnancy study.

This sequence joins TRBV19 and TRBJ2-1; no definite D call. Trimming took off 1 base at V and 10 bases at J, with 8 bases between the two ends. CDR1 is LNHDA and CDR2 is SQIVND in the germline V gene (reference sequence). The length of the CDR3 is 12 residues. The CDR3 sequence is CASSIAPGEQFF. The DNA of the CDR3 is TGTGCCAGTAGTATAGCCCCCGGGGAGCAGTTCTTC.

The V and J genes are TRBV7-3 and TRBJ1-1; the match to TRBD1 covers 12 bases. Germline CDR1 SGHTA, CDR2 FQGTGA. V shed 5 bases, J shed 7 bases, and the junction held 8 bases outside the gene matches. CDR3 length: 15 residues. The CDR3 region is CASSARDRGRDEAFF. Written as DNA, the CDR3 is TGTGCCAGCAGCGCCAGGGACAGGGGGCGGGATGAAGCTTTCTTT.

This clone appeared a single time. Here the CDR3 reads CASSASGTQKETQYF. The CDR3 DNA follows: TGTGCCAGCAGCGCTTCCGGGACACAAAAAGAGACCCAGTACTTC. The J gene is TRBJ2-5, the V gene TRBV9; D might be TRBD1 (6 bases). Trimming removed 3 bases at V and 3 bases at J, with 15 bases between. Germline CDR1 reads SGDLS; CDR2 reads YYNGEE. This CDR3 spans 15 amino acids.

J is TRBJ1-1 and V is TRBV19, with 9 nucleotides matching TRBD1. The V gene's germline CDR1 is LNHDA and CDR2 SQIVND (reference sequence). The J segment lost 8 bases and the V segment lost 1 base, leaving 2 bases of the junction unmatched. This CDR3 is 13 amino acids long. The chain's CDR3 is CASSIVGQGEAFF. The CDR3 coding sequence is TGTGCCAGTAGTATAGTTGGACAGGGGGAAGCTTTCTTT.

The chain carries TRBV10-3 and TRBJ2-7; tentatively, D is TRBD2 (6 bases). V gave up 3 bases and J gave up 5 bases, with 11 bases separating them. CDR3 size: 13 residues. In germline, CDR1 is ENHRY, CDR2 SYGVKD. CDR3 coding DNA: TGTGCCATCAGTGAAGGAACGGGGGACGAGCAGTACTTC. This codes for CAISEGTGDEQYF.